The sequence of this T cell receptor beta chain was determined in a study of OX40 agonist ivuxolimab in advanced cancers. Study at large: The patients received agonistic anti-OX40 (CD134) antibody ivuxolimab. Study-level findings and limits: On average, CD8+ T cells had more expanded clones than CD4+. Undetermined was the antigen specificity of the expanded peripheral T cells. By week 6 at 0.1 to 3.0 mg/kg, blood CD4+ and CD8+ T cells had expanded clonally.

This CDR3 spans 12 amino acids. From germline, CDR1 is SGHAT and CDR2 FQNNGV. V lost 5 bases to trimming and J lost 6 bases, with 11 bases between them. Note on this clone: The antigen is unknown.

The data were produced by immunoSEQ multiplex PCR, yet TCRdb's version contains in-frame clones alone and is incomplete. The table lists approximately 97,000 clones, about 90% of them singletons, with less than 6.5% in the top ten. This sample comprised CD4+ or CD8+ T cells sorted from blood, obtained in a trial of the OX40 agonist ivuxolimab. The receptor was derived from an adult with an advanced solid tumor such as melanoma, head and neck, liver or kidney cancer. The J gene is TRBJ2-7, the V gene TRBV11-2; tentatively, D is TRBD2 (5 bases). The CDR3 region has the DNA TGTGCCAGCAGCCGCCCACTAGGCGAGCAGTACTTC. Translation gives CASSRPLGEQYF.